The rows below give T cell receptor beta chains drawn from one sample of a study of control samples from healthy donors and cancer patients. Only in-frame clones appear in the TCRdb table, and some are missing; sequencing was by immunoSEQ multiplex PCR. The table includes 75,000 to 100,000 clones, roughly 86% detected once. The specimen was blood. All receptors derive from a woman in her forties or fifties in good health. The CDR3 runs from the conserved cysteine through the conserved F or W. Each record gives: D gene, V gene, clone size, J gene, CDR3 DNA, CDR3 protein. The D gene is left open where the match is weak. The size entry is marked missing in some rows and otherwise reads once, few, many or a size class.

d_call: NA; v_call: TRBV6-4; clone_size: NA; j_call: TRBJ2-2; cdr3_nt: TGTGCCAGCAGTGAGACAGGAACCAACACCGGGGAGCTGTTTTTT; cdr3_aa: CASSETGTNTGELFF
d_call: NA; v_call: TRBV5-6; clone_size: few; j_call: TRBJ2-3; cdr3_nt: TGTGCCAGCAGCCTACTCGGAGCCAACACAGATACGCAGTATTTT; cdr3_aa: CASSLLGANTDTQYF
d_call: TRBD1; v_call: TRBV19; clone_size: NA; j_call: TRBJ1-2; cdr3_nt: TGTGCCAGTAGTATAGATCGGGACAGGGGGCACTATGGCTACACCTTC; cdr3_aa: CASSIDRDRGHYGYTF
d_call: TRBD1; v_call: TRBV28; clone_size: NA; j_call: TRBJ1-3; cdr3_nt: TGTGCCAGCAGTGTTGGGACAGCCTCTGGAAACACCATATATTTT; cdr3_aa: CASSVGTASGNTIYF
d_call: TRBD1; v_call: TRBV28; clone_size: NA; j_call: TRBJ1-1; cdr3_nt: TGTGCCAGCAGTTTATTGGTTGGGACAGGCCGGGCTATGAACACTGAAGCTTTCTTT; cdr3_aa: CASSLLVGTGRAMNTEAFF
d_call: NA; v_call: TRBV6-1; clone_size: NA; j_call: TRBJ1-1; cdr3_nt: TGTGCCAGCAGTGAATGGTCAGGGAACACTGAAGCTTTCTTT; cdr3_aa: CASSEWSGNTEAFF
d_call: NA; v_call: TRBV13; clone_size: NA; j_call: TRBJ2-6; cdr3_nt: TGTGCCAGCAGCCTGGAAGCAGGGGTAGGATCTGGGGCCAACGTCCTGACTTTC; cdr3_aa: CASSLEAGVGSGANVLTF
d_call: NA; v_call: TRBV9; clone_size: NA; j_call: TRBJ2-3; cdr3_nt: TGTGCCAGCAGCGATCGACAGGGCACAGATACGCAGTATTTT; cdr3_aa: CASSDRQGTDTQYF
d_call: NA; v_call: TRBV6-1; clone_size: NA; j_call: TRBJ1-4; cdr3_nt: TGTGCCAGCAGTGACCCTTCCCAGGGCATGGCTAATGAAAAACTGTTTTTT; cdr3_aa: CASSDPSQGMANEKLFF
d_call: NA; v_call: TRBV7-2; clone_size: few; j_call: TRBJ2-7; cdr3_nt: TGTGCCAGCAGCCCTCAGACTAGTACATTCAACGAGCAGTACTTC; cdr3_aa: CASSPQTSTFNEQYF
d_call: NA; v_call: TRBV7-8; clone_size: NA; j_call: TRBJ1-2; cdr3_nt: TGTGCCAGCAGCTTATGGCATGGGGGTTTCACCTTC; cdr3_aa: CASSLWHGGFTF
d_call: NA; v_call: TRBV15; clone_size: NA; j_call: TRBJ2-5; cdr3_nt: TGTGCCACCAGCACAGACCCCCAGGGTGAGACCCAGTACTTC; cdr3_aa: CATSTDPQGETQYF
d_call: NA; v_call: TRBV6-4; clone_size: NA; j_call: TRBJ1-3; cdr3_nt: TGTGCCAGCAGTGTCTACCCTGGAAACACCATATATTTT; cdr3_aa: CASSVYPGNTIYF
d_call: NA; v_call: TRBV27; clone_size: NA; j_call: TRBJ1-2; cdr3_nt: TGTGCCAGCAGTTATAACAGTAACTATGGCTACACCTTC; cdr3_aa: CASSYNSNYGYTF
d_call: NA; v_call: TRBV18; clone_size: NA; j_call: TRBJ2-7; cdr3_nt: TGTGCCAGCTCACCAGGGCAGGGGCTCTACTACGAGCAGTACTTC; cdr3_aa: CASSPGQGLYYEQYF
d_call: TRBD1; v_call: TRBV5-4; clone_size: NA; j_call: TRBJ1-2; cdr3_nt: TGTGCCAGCAGCCCCCCACACAGGGGTGGCTACACCTTC; cdr3_aa: CASSPPHRGGYTF
d_call: NA; v_call: TRBV5-4; clone_size: NA; j_call: TRBJ2-3; cdr3_nt: TGTGCCAGCAGCTTGTTGGGCGCCACAGATACGCAGTATTTT; cdr3_aa: CASSLLGATDTQYF
d_call: NA; v_call: TRBV7-2; clone_size: NA; j_call: TRBJ1-1; cdr3_nt: TGTGCCAGCAGCTTAGGTGGAGGGGCCACTGAAGCTTTCTTT; cdr3_aa: CASSLGGGATEAFF
d_call: TRBD1; v_call: TRBV7-9; clone_size: once; j_call: TRBJ2-1; cdr3_nt: TGTGCCAGCAGCGCCCGAACCGGGACAGGGTATGAGCAGTTCTTC; cdr3_aa: CASSARTGTGYEQFF
d_call: TRBD1; v_call: TRBV5-1; clone_size: NA; j_call: TRBJ2-7; cdr3_nt: TGCGCCAGCAGCTTTCGGGACAGTGATCCCTACGAGCAGTACTTC; cdr3_aa: CASSFRDSDPYEQYF
d_call: NA; v_call: TRBV7-2; clone_size: NA; j_call: TRBJ2-7; cdr3_nt: TGTGCCAGCAGCTTTTTGGCTGCCTCCTACGAGCAGTACTTC; cdr3_aa: CASSFLAASYEQYF
d_call: TRBD1; v_call: TRBV3-1/TRBV3-2; clone_size: NA; j_call: TRBJ1-4; cdr3_nt: TGTGCCAGCAGCCAAAGTACAGGGGTGGGAGGTGAAAAACTGTTTTTT; cdr3_aa: CASSQSTGVGGEKLFF
d_call: NA; v_call: TRBV28; clone_size: NA; j_call: TRBJ1-2; cdr3_nt: TGTGCCAGCAGTTTAGAATTTGAGGGCTATGGCTACACCTTC; cdr3_aa: CASSLEFEGYGYTF
d_call: NA; v_call: TRBV18; clone_size: NA; j_call: TRBJ2-3; cdr3_nt: TGTGCCAGCTCACAGGTGTTGACAGATACGCAGTATTTT; cdr3_aa: CASSQVLTDTQYF
d_call: TRBD1; v_call: TRBV4-3; clone_size: NA; j_call: TRBJ1-4; cdr3_nt: TGCGCCAGCAGCCAAGACGGGACAGATAATGAAAAACTGTTTTTT; cdr3_aa: CASSQDGTDNEKLFF
d_call: TRBD2; v_call: TRBV6-5; clone_size: NA; j_call: TRBJ2-2; cdr3_nt: TGTGCCAGCAGTTACCTGTCGAGGCGGGGGGCCGGGGAGCTGTTTTTT; cdr3_aa: CASSYLSRRGAGELFF
d_call: NA; v_call: TRBV12-3/TRBV12-4; clone_size: NA; j_call: TRBJ1-2; cdr3_nt: TGTGCCAGCAGTTTGGACGGTAACTATGGCTACACCTTC; cdr3_aa: CASSLDGNYGYTF
d_call: TRBD1; v_call: TRBV7-2; clone_size: NA; j_call: TRBJ1-3; cdr3_nt: TGTGCCAGCAGCTTAGGCAACAGGAGGGGGCTTCGTTCTGGAAACACCATATATTTT; cdr3_aa: CASSLGNRRGLRSGNTIYF
d_call: NA; v_call: TRBV10-3; clone_size: NA; j_call: TRBJ1-2; cdr3_nt: TGTGCCATCAGTGCTACATCAAGGCAGGGTGGCAACTATGGCTACACCTTC; cdr3_aa: CAISATSRQGGNYGYTF
d_call: TRBD1; v_call: TRBV19; clone_size: NA; j_call: TRBJ2-5; cdr3_nt: TGTGCCAGTAGACAGGGGGCTGGGGAGACCCAGTACTTC; cdr3_aa: CASRQGAGETQYF
d_call: TRBD2; v_call: TRBV5-6; clone_size: NA; j_call: TRBJ2-3; cdr3_nt: TGTGCCAGCAGCTTGGAGCGGGGGAGCCCTCCAGATACGCAGTATTTT; cdr3_aa: CASSLERGSPPDTQYF
d_call: NA; v_call: TRBV4-3; clone_size: NA; j_call: TRBJ2-7; cdr3_nt: TGCGCCAGCAGCCAAGGCTTAGGGACCACCTACGAGCAGTACTTC; cdr3_aa: CASSQGLGTTYEQYF
d_call: NA; v_call: TRBV11-2; clone_size: NA; j_call: TRBJ2-4; cdr3_nt: TGTGCCAGCAGCGCCTTCGTCGGAAACATTCAGTACTTC; cdr3_aa: CASSAFVGNIQYF
d_call: TRBD1; v_call: TRBV29-1; clone_size: NA; j_call: TRBJ2-1; cdr3_nt: TGCAGCCTCAGAAGAGGACAGGGGGGTACTGAGCAGTTCTTC; cdr3_aa: CSLRRGQGGTEQFF
d_call: TRBD2; v_call: TRBV10-3; clone_size: NA; j_call: TRBJ2-1; cdr3_nt: TGTGCCATCAGCGAGACTAGCGGGGGTGGTGAGCAGTTCTTC; cdr3_aa: CAISETSGGGEQFF
d_call: NA; v_call: TRBV28; clone_size: once; j_call: TRBJ1-2; cdr3_nt: TGTGCCAGCAGTTTGGCAGGGTGGGGCTATGGCTACACCTTC; cdr3_aa: CASSLAGWGYGYTF
d_call: TRBD2; v_call: TRBV9; clone_size: NA; j_call: TRBJ2-3; cdr3_nt: TGTGCCAGCAGCCCCGGGACTAGCGGACCAGCCGATACGCAGTATTTT; cdr3_aa: CASSPGTSGPADTQYF
d_call: TRBD1; v_call: TRBV29-1; clone_size: NA; j_call: TRBJ2-5; cdr3_nt: TGCAGCGTTGATCCAGCCAGGGGGCCCCAGTACTTC; cdr3_aa: CSVDPARGPQYF
d_call: NA; v_call: TRBV11-2; clone_size: NA; j_call: TRBJ2-7; cdr3_nt: TGTGCCAGCAGCTTAGCAGCCTTCTACGAGCAGTACTTC; cdr3_aa: CASSLAAFYEQYF
d_call: TRBD1; v_call: TRBV5-4; clone_size: NA; j_call: TRBJ1-1; cdr3_nt: TGTGCCAGCAGCCCTGCGGGACAGATGAACACTGAAGCTTTCTTT; cdr3_aa: CASSPAGQMNTEAFF
d_call: TRBD1; v_call: TRBV3-1/TRBV3-2; clone_size: few; j_call: TRBJ1-5; cdr3_nt: TGTGCCAGCAGCCCCTCGATCGGACAGGGACTTCTTCCGCACAATCAGCCCCAGCATTTT; cdr3_aa: CASSPSIGQGLLPHNQPQHF
d_call: NA; v_call: TRBV4-2; clone_size: once; j_call: TRBJ1-2; cdr3_nt: TGTGCCAGCAGCCAAGATGCCAGGGCAGGTGGCTACACCTTC; cdr3_aa: CASSQDARAGGYTF
d_call: TRBD1; v_call: TRBV6-5; clone_size: NA; j_call: TRBJ1-4; cdr3_nt: TGTGCCAGCAGTTCCCTACAGGGGGCTTGGGAAAAACTGTTTTTT; cdr3_aa: CASSSLQGAWEKLFF
d_call: NA; v_call: TRBV20-1; clone_size: NA; j_call: TRBJ1-1; cdr3_nt: TGCAGTGCTTCCCAGAACACTGAAGCTTTCTTT; cdr3_aa: CSASQNTEAFF
d_call: NA; v_call: TRBV5-6; clone_size: once; j_call: TRBJ2-5; cdr3_nt: TGTGCCAGCAGCTTGGCACCGGGGGTTAAAGAGACCCAGTACTTC; cdr3_aa: CASSLAPGVKETQYF
d_call: NA; v_call: TRBV6-5; clone_size: NA; j_call: TRBJ1-6; cdr3_nt: TGTGCCAGCAGTTATAGAGGGGGACCCCTCCACTTT; cdr3_aa: CASSYRGGPLHF
d_call: TRBD2; v_call: TRBV7-2; clone_size: NA; j_call: TRBJ2-5; cdr3_nt: TGTGCCAGCAGCTCCACTCGAGGACTAGAGGGGACCCAGTACTTC; cdr3_aa: CASSSTRGLEGTQYF
d_call: NA; v_call: TRBV5-4; clone_size: NA; j_call: TRBJ2-5; cdr3_nt: TGTGCCAGCAGCCAAGGGACCCCATCGCGAGAGACCCAGTACTTC; cdr3_aa: CASSQGTPSRETQYF
d_call: TRBD1; v_call: TRBV28; clone_size: NA; j_call: TRBJ2-7; cdr3_nt: TGTGCCAGCAGTTGGGGACAGTACGAGCAGTACTTC; cdr3_aa: CASSWGQYEQYF
d_call: TRBD2; v_call: TRBV10-3; clone_size: once; j_call: TRBJ2-5; cdr3_nt: TGTGCCATCAGTCCTAGCGGAGGAGGGACCCAGTACTTC; cdr3_aa: CAISPSGGGTQYF
d_call: NA; v_call: TRBV28; clone_size: NA; j_call: TRBJ2-7; cdr3_nt: TGTGCCAGCAGTTTTTTAGGGGGGCCCGACGAGCAGTACTTC; cdr3_aa: CASSFLGGPDEQYF
d_call: NA; v_call: TRBV7-9; clone_size: NA; j_call: TRBJ1-1; cdr3_nt: TGTGCCAGCAGCTTAGAAGTACCAGCTAACACTGAAGCTTTCTTT; cdr3_aa: CASSLEVPANTEAFF
d_call: TRBD1; v_call: TRBV23-1; clone_size: NA; j_call: TRBJ2-2; cdr3_nt: TGCGCCAGCAGTCAATTCAGTTCAGGGGGATTTTCCAATGAGGAGCTGTTTTTT; cdr3_aa: CASSQFSSGGFSNEELFF
d_call: TRBD1; v_call: TRBV5-6; clone_size: NA; j_call: TRBJ1-4; cdr3_nt: TGTGCCAGCAGCTTGGCCGTCAGGGGGGGCGAAAAACTGTTTTTT; cdr3_aa: CASSLAVRGGEKLFF
d_call: NA; v_call: TRBV6-1; clone_size: NA; j_call: TRBJ1-5; cdr3_nt: TGTGCCAGCAGTGAGTCCTGGAACAATCAGCCCCAGCATTTT; cdr3_aa: CASSESWNNQPQHF
d_call: NA; v_call: TRBV5-5; clone_size: NA; j_call: TRBJ2-3; cdr3_nt: TGTGCCAGCAGCTTAAGGGAGGACACATTGGATACGCAGTATTTT; cdr3_aa: CASSLREDTLDTQYF
d_call: NA; v_call: TRBV4-1; clone_size: many; j_call: TRBJ1-1; cdr3_nt: TGCGCCAGCAGCCATGGGGGGCGAGCTTTCTTT; cdr3_aa: CASSHGGRAFF
d_call: TRBD2; v_call: TRBV4-2; clone_size: once; j_call: TRBJ2-1; cdr3_nt: TGTGCCAGCAGCCATGCTAGCGGGAGGGCCGGGGAGCAGTTCTTC; cdr3_aa: CASSHASGRAGEQFF
d_call: NA; v_call: TRBV28; clone_size: NA; j_call: TRBJ2-2; cdr3_nt: TGTGCCAGCAGCCCGCGTACCGGGGAGCTGTTTTTT; cdr3_aa: CASSPRTGELFF
d_call: NA; v_call: TRBV29-1; clone_size: NA; j_call: TRBJ1-3; cdr3_nt: TGCAGCGTTGAGACTAGCTCTGGAAACACCATATATTTT; cdr3_aa: CSVETSSGNTIYF